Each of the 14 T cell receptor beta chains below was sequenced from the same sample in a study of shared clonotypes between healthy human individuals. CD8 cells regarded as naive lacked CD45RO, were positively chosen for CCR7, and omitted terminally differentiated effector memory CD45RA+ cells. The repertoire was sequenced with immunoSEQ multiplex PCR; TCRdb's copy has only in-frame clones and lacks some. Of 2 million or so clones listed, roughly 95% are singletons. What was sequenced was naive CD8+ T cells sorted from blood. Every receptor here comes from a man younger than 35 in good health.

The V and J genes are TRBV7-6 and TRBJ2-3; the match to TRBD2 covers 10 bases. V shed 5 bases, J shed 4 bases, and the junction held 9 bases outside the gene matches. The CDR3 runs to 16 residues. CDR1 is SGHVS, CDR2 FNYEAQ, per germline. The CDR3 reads CASSPRTSGSADTQYF. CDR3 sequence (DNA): TGTGCCAGCAGCCCCCGGACTAGCGGATCTGCAGATACGCAGTATTTT.

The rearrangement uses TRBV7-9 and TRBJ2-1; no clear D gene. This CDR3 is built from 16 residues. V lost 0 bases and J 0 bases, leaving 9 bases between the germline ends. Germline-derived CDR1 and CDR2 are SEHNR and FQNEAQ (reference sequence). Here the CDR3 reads CASSLAAPSSYNEQFF. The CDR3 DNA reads TGTGCCAGCAGCTTAGCAGCGCCAAGCTCCTACAATGAGCAGTTCTTC.

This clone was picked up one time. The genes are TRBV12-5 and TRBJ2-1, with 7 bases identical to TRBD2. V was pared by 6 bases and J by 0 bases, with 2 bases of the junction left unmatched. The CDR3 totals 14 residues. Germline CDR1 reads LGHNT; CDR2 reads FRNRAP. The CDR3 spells CASGRGSSYNEQFF. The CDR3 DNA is TGTGCTAGTGGACGCGGGAGCTCCTACAATGAGCAGTTCTTC.

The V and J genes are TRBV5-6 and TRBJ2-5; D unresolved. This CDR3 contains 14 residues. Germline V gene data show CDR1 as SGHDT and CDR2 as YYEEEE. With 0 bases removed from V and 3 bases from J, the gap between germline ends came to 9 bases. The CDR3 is CASSLGPREETQYF. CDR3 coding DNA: TGTGCCAGCAGCTTGGGCCCTAGGGAAGAGACCCAGTACTTC.

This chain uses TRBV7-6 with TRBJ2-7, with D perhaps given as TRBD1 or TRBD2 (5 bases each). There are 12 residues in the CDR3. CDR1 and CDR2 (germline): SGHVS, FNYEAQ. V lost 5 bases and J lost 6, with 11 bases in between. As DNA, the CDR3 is TGTGCCAGCAGCCCCGCTGGGGGCGAGCAGTACTTC. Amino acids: CASSPAGGEQYF.

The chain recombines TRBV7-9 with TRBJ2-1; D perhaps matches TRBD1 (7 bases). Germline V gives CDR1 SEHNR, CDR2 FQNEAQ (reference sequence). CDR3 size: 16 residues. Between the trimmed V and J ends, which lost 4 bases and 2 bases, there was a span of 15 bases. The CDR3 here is CASSSASGGTYNEQFF. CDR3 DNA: TGTGCCAGCAGCTCCGCCTCAGGGGGGACCTACAATGAGCAGTTCTTC. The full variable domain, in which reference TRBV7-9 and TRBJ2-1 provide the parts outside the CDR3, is DTGVSQNPRHKITKRGQNVTFRCDPISEHNRLYWYRQTLGQGPEFLTYFQNEAQLEKSRLLSDRFSAERPKGSFSTLEIQRTEQGDSAMYLCASSSASGGTYNEQFFGPGTRLTVL.

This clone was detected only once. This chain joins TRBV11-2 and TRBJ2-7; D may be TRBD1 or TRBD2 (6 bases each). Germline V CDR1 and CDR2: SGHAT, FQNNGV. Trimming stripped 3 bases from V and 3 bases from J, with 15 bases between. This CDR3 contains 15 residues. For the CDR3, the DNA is TGTGCCAGCAGCTTTGATCGGGGGCAAGGCTACGAGCAGTACTTC. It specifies CASSFDRGQGYEQYF.

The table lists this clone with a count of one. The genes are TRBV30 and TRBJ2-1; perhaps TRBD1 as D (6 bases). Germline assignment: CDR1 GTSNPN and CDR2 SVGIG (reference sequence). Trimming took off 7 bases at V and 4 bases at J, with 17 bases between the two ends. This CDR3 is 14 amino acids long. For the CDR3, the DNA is TGTGCCTCCGAACAGGGAATCGGATACAATGAGCAGTTCTTC. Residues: CASEQGIGYNEQFF.

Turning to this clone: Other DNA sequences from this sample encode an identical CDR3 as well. The chain's CDR3 is CASSLGFEAFF. As DNA, the CDR3 is TGTGCCAGCAGCTTAGGTTTTGAAGCTTTCTTT. V usage is TRBV11-2 and J usage is TRBJ1-1; D gene uncertain. Germline CDR1 reads SGHAT; CDR2 reads FQNNGV. The V and J ends lost 1 base and 7 bases respectively, with 4 bases between them. This CDR3 region has 11 residues.

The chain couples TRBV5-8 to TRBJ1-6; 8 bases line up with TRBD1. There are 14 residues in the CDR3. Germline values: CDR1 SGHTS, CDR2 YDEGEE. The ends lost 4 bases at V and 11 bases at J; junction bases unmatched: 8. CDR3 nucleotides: TGTGCCAGCAGCCACCGGGACAGGACGGCACCCCTCCACTTT. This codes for CASSHRDRTAPLHF. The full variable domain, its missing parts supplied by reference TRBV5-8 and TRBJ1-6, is EAGVTQSPTHLIKTRGQQATLRCSPISGHTSVYWYQQALGLGLQFLLWYDEGEERNRGNFPPRFSGRQFPNYSSELNVNALELEDSALYLCASSHRDRTAPLHFGNGTRLTVT.

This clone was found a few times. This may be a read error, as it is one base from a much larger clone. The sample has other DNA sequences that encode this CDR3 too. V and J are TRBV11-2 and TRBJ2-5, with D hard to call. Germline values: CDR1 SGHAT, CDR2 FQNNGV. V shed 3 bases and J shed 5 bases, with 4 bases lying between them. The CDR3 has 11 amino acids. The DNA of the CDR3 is TGTGCCAGCAGCTTCGGGGAGACCCAGTACTTC. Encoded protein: CASSFGETQYF.

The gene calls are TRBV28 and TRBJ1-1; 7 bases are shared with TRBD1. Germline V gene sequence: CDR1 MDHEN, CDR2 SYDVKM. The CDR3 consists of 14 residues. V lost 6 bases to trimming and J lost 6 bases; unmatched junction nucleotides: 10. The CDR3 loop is CASSREGGNPEAFF. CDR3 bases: TGTGCCAGCAGCCGCGAAGGGGGCAACCCTGAAGCTTTCTTT.

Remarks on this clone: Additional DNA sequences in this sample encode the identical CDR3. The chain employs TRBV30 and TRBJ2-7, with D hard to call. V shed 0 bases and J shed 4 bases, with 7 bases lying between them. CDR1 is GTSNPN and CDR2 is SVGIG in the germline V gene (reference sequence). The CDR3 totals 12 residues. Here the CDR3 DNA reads TGTGCCTGGAGTGTACTGGGATACGAGCAGTACTTC. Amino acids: CAWSVLGYEQYF.

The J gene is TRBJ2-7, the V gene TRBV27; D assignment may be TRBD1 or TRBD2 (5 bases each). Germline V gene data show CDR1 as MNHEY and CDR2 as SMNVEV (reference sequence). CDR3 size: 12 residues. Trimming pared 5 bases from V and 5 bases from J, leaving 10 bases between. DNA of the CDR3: TGTGCCAGCAGTAATTTGGGGGACGAGCAGTACTTC. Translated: CASSNLGDEQYF.